Below are 28 T cell receptor beta chains sequenced from a single sample in a study of regulatory T cells in long-lasting Graves disease. Time point noted: persistent/refractory GD, antithyroid drugs over 5 years with positive TRAb. Preparation of the TCR library used RNA extracted from PBMCs. Combining iRepertoire HTBI primers with Arm-PCR of CDR3 regions, the authors built TCR beta libraries. From the multiplex PCR reads, TCRdb called clonotypes with MiXCR, one entry per CDR3 protein. The sample consists of about 470,000 distinct CDR3 sequences, less than 25% of them appearing once. The specimen was peripheral blood mononuclear cells (PBMCs), collected when the disease was refractory, from a patient treated with antithyroid drugs. All receptors come from a female donor with Graves disease.

This clonotype was found a few times. The genes are TRBV19 and TRBJ1-2, with 8 bases identical to TRBD1. This CDR3 contains 12 residues. V gave up 5 bases and J gave up 7 bases; unmatched junction bases: 3. In germline, CDR1 is LNHDA, CDR2 SQIVND (reference sequence). The CDR3 protein is CASSDRGGGYTF. DNA of the CDR3: TGTGCCAGTAGTGACAGGGGCGGTGGCTACACCTTC.

V is TRBV19 and J is TRBJ1-5; TRBD1 aligns across 9 bases. Trimming cost V 3 bases and J 0 bases; bases outside gene matches: 12. This CDR3 has 19 residues. CDR1 and CDR2 from the germline V gene are LNHDA and SQIVND (reference sequence). The CDR3 DNA reads TGTGCCAGTAGTATTTTAGCCGGGACAGGGCACTATAGCAATCAGCCCCAGCATTTT. It codes for CASSILAGTGHYSNQPQHF.

This clonotype has a count of ten or more. The genes are TRBV6-5 and TRBJ2-7; 12 nucleotides match TRBD2. CDR1 is MNHEY, CDR2 SVGAGI, per germline. CDR3 length: 16 residues. V trimming: 2 bases; J trimming: 7 bases; junction bases outside the gene matches: 9. This chain's CDR3 is CASSYVTSGSTTEQYF. The DNA of the CDR3 is TGTGCCAGCAGTTACGTGACTAGCGGGAGTACTACGGAGCAGTACTTC.

The J gene is TRBJ2-7, the V gene TRBV3-1, with D possibly being TRBD1 (5 bases). Germline CDR1 is LGHDT and CDR2 is YNNKEL (reference sequence). CDR3 length equals 16 residues. V lost 0 bases and J 2 bases, leaving 14 bases between the germline ends. CDR3 residues: CASSQDLLGATYEQYF. CDR3 DNA: TGTGCCAGCAGCCAAGATCTGTTAGGGGCGACCTACGAGCAGTACTTC.

This clonotype was observed a few times. The genes are TRBV19 and TRBJ2-2; D is unresolved. V lost 2 bases, J lost 0 bases, and 7 bases lay in between. The V gene's germline CDR1 is LNHDA and CDR2 SQIVND (reference sequence). The CDR3 consists of 15 residues. Here the CDR3 reads CASSIYTTNTGELFF. Written as DNA, the CDR3 is TGTGCCAGTAGTATATACACCACGAACACCGGGGAGCTGTTTTTT.

On this clonotype: A read error is possible here, since a much larger clone lies one base away. Given the absence of the conserved phenylalanine or tryptophan at the CDR3 end, a read error is likely. The V and J genes are TRBV7-2 and TRBJ2-5; a weak D match, TRBD2 (6 bases). Germline-derived CDR1 and CDR2 are SGHTA and FQGNSA. This CDR3 has 14 amino acids. The ends were cut back, 7 bases at V and 4 bases at J, with 16 bases in the middle. CDR3 residues: CASTEPGLLETQYY. The CDR3 region has the DNA TGTGCCAGCACCGAACCGGGACTTCTAGAGACCCAGTACTAC.

The V gene is TRBV3-1, the J gene TRBJ2-7, with D uncertain. CDR3 length equals 11 residues. V shed 1 base and J shed 7 bases, with 5 bases lying between them. The germline V gene encodes CDR1 LGHDT and CDR2 YNNKEL (reference sequence). The CDR3, as DNA: TGTGCCAGCAGCCAAGTGGAGGAGCAGTACTTC. This translates into CASSQVEEQYF.

This clonotype was picked up many times. The V gene is TRBV29-1, the J gene TRBJ1-2; D is uncertain. V dropped 0 bases and J dropped 6 bases, with 8 bases sitting between them. The CDR3 contains 12 residues. Per germline, CDR1 SQVTM and CDR2 ANQGSEA. In DNA form, the CDR3 reads TGCAGCGTTGAAGATGTTGGGGATGGCTACACCTTC. It is translated as CSVEDVGDGYTF.

J is TRBJ1-1 and V is TRBV7-2, with D perhaps TRBD1 (6 bases). Germline lookup yields CDR1 SGHTA and CDR2 FQGNSA. V was cut by 5 bases and J by 0 bases, with 16 bases left in between. The CDR3 sequence is 16 residues long. The chain's CDR3 is CASSRRSGAMNTEAFF. CDR3 sequence (DNA): TGTGCCAGCAGCCGTAGATCGGGGGCCATGAACACTGAAGCTTTCTTT.

The chain couples TRBV7-9 to TRBJ1-6; TRBD1 matches 11 bases. Germline loops: CDR1 SEHNR, CDR2 FQNEAQ (reference sequence). This CDR3 has 16 amino acids. J gave up 6 bases and V 4 bases, and 5 bases lay outside the gene matches. CDR3 amino acids: CASSSGQGARNSPLHF. The CDR3 coding sequence is TGTGCCAGCAGCTCCGGACAGGGGGCGCGTAATTCACCCCTCCACTTT. Combining the CDR3 with reference TRBV7-9 and TRBJ1-6 gives the whole variable domain DTGVSQNPRHKITKRGQNVTFRCDPISEHNRLYWYRQTLGQGPEFLTYFQNEAQLEKSRLLSDRFSAERPKGSFSTLEIQRTEQGDSAMYLCASSSGQGARNSPLHFGNGTRLTVT.

The chain has TRBV5-1 and TRBJ2-7; D is tentatively TRBD1 or TRBD2 (7 bases each). CDR3 length equals 14 residues. The V gene's germline CDR1 is SGHRS and CDR2 YFSETQ. Trimming pared 1 base from V and 5 bases from J, leaving 13 bases between. This CDR3 is CASSLSQGGNEQYF. The DNA for the CDR3 is TGCGCCAGCAGCTTGTCCCAGGGGGGGAACGAGCAGTACTTC.

This clonotype was recorded a few times. The V and J genes are TRBV5-8 and TRBJ2-7; 8 bases align to TRBD1. With V trimmed by 3 bases and J by 5 bases, 7 bases remained unmatched. The CDR3 totals 14 residues. CDR1 and CDR2 (germline): SGHTS, YDEGEE. The CDR3 DNA follows: TGTGCCAGCAGCTACGGACAGGGCTTTGACGAGCAGTACTTC. As protein: CASSYGQGFDEQYF.

This clonotype was detected many times. Germline and junction disagree at one end, which may indicate a read error. This chain connects TRBV28 to TRBJ1-5, with D unclear. The CDR3 sequence is 11 residues long. The germline V gene encodes CDR1 MDHEN and CDR2 SYDVKM. CDR3 protein: CASSYNQPQHF. The CDR3, as DNA: TGTGCCAGTAGTTACAATCAGCCCCAGCATTTT.

For this clonotype: A much larger clone differs by one base, so this may be a read error. Lacking the conserved final phenylalanine or tryptophan, this CDR3 likely reflects a read error. The CDR3 loop is CASSLGSPQQGAYEQYS. The CDR3 coding sequence is TGTGCCAGCAGCTTAGGATCCCCACAACAGGGGGCCTACGAGCAGTACTCC. The chain carries TRBV7-8 and TRBJ2-7; 8 positions match TRBD1. The V segment lost 1 base and the J segment 2 bases; nucleotides outside the gene matches: 10. The CDR3 is made up of 17 amino acids. Germline CDR1 is SGHVS and CDR2 is FQNEAQ.

This chain uses TRBV5-1 with TRBJ1-5; D is possibly TRBD1 (6 bases). Deletions cut 0 bases from V and 6 bases from J, with 10 bases between. In germline, CDR1 is SGHRS, CDR2 YFSETQ. This CDR3 is built from 14 residues. The DNA of the CDR3 is TGCGCCAGCAGCTTGGATGGGGGCGGTCAGCCCCAGCATTTT. This codes for CASSLDGGGQPQHF.

The table lists this clonotype with a few counts. The CDR3 here is CASSPDISYEQYF. The CDR3, as DNA: TGTGCCAGCAGCCCCGACATCTCCTACGAGCAGTACTTC. The V gene is TRBV9, the J gene TRBJ2-7; D call uncertain. Between the trimmed V and J ends, which lost 4 bases and 0 bases, there was a span of 8 bases. CDR3 length: 13 residues. Germline-derived CDR1 and CDR2 are SGDLS and YYNGEE.

This chain links TRBV20-1 with TRBJ2-7; no reliable D call. V was trimmed by 5 bases and J by 1 base, leaving 9 bases between them. The CDR3 covers 12 residues. Germline CDR1 reads DFQATT; CDR2 reads SNEGSKA (reference sequence). CDR3 residues: CSAVVGSYEQYF. The CDR3 DNA sequence: TGCAGTGCTGTAGTTGGATCCTACGAGCAGTACTTC.

The V gene is TRBV10-2, the J gene TRBJ2-2; 13 nucleotides align to TRBD2. This CDR3 has 15 residues. Germline-derived CDR1 and CDR2 are WSHSY and SAAADI. Trimming at V came to 8 bases and at J to 6 bases, leaving 6 bases not matched to a gene. CDR3 sequence: CASGTSGAGPGELFF. The CDR3 coding sequence is TGCGCCAGCGGGACTAGCGGGGCGGGTCCCGGGGAGCTGTTTTTT.

In its sample, this clonotype was seen many times. The chain joins TRBV6-1 to TRBJ2-2; 10 bases are a match to TRBD2. Trimming cost V 6 bases and J 3 bases; bases outside gene matches: 4. CDR3 length: 15 amino acids. Per the germline V gene, CDR1 is MNHNS and CDR2 is SASEGT. CDR3 coding DNA: TGTGCCAGCAGCCTCCTAGCGGGAGACACCGGGGAGCTGTTTTTT. Its protein product is CASSLLAGDTGELFF.

This clonotype has at least ten counts. The chain uses TRBV27 and TRBJ2-7; TRBD2 aligns across 8 bases. The germline V gene has CDR1 MNHEY and CDR2 SMNVEV (reference sequence). This CDR3 has 14 amino acids. Trimming removed 6 bases from V and 0 bases from J; junction bases left unmatched: 4. The CDR3 region is CASRLGLDSYEQYF. The CDR3 region has the DNA TGTGCCAGCAGGCTGGGACTAGACTCCTACGAGCAGTACTTC.

The V gene is TRBV7-9, the J gene TRBJ2-7; D may be TRBD1 or TRBD2 (5 bases each). The CDR3 length is 15 residues. V was pared by 6 bases and J by 0 bases, with 15 bases between. The V gene's germline CDR1 is SEHNR and CDR2 FQNEAQ (reference sequence). In DNA form, the CDR3 reads TGTGCCAGCAGGCCTCGGGACGGAGACTCCTACGAGCAGTACTTC. Translating it yields CASRPRDGDSYEQYF.

This clonotype appeared many times. The chain employs TRBV6-1 and TRBJ1-1; D gene ambiguous. CDR1 MNHNS and CDR2 SASEGT come from the germline V gene. The germline V and J ends were trimmed by 10 bases and 10 bases, with 13 bases remaining between them. This CDR3 spans 10 amino acids. CDR3 DNA: TGTGCCACCCTGAGGGTAAGAGCTTTCTTT. It translates to CATLRVRAFF.

This rearrangement joins TRBV19 to TRBJ2-4, with D perhaps TRBD1 (5 bases). CDR1 and CDR2 from the germline V gene are LNHDA and SQIVND (reference sequence). This CDR3 is 14 amino acids long. Trimming shortened V by 3 bases and J by 6 bases, and 12 bases separated the two germline ends. Here the CDR3 DNA reads TGTGCCAGTAGTATGGGTCAGGGCAGAAACATTCAGTACTTC. Its protein is CASSMGQGRNIQYF.

This clonotype was seen repeatedly, ten times or more. This sequence joins TRBV12-3 or TRBV12-4 and TRBJ2-2; the D is unclear. The CDR3 is 16 amino acids. V lost 0 bases and J lost 0, with 8 bases in between. CDR3 in amino acids: CASSLAPFTNTGELFF. For the CDR3, the DNA is TGTGCCAGCAGTTTAGCTCCGTTTACGAACACCGGGGAGCTGTTTTTT.

This clonotype turned up a few times. This chain links TRBV2 with TRBJ1-3; TRBD1 is a possible D gene (6 bases). Germline V lookup: CDR1 SNHLY, CDR2 FYNNEI. CDR3 size: 17 residues. The V and J ends lost 0 bases and 0 bases respectively, with 12 bases between them. In DNA, the CDR3 is TGTGCCAGCAGTGAAGCGGTGGCGGGACACTCTGGAAACACCATATATTTT. The encoded protein is CASSEAVAGHSGNTIYF.

This clonotype is a singleton in its sample. The CDR3 is CASSQTGENIQYF. CDR3 nucleotides: TGTGCCAGCAGCCAGACAGGGGAAAACATTCAGTACTTC. The rearrangement links TRBV6-1 to TRBJ2-4; 8 bases agree with TRBD1. The germline CDR1 and CDR2 sequences are MNHNS and SASEGT. With V trimmed by 6 bases and J by 5 bases, 3 bases remained unmatched. This CDR3 spans 13 amino acids.

The chain links TRBV6-5 to TRBJ1-1; 9 positions match TRBD1. V lost 2 bases to trimming and J lost 5 bases; unmatched junction nucleotides: 9. The CDR3 extends over 16 amino acids. The germline CDR1 and CDR2 sequences are MNHEY and SVGAGI. CDR3 nucleotide sequence: TGTGCCAGCAGTTACCATACAGGGGGCGGACGGACTGAAGCTTTCTTT. Encoded protein: CASSYHTGGGRTEAFF.

A few counts support this clonotype. A far larger clone is off by one base, so a read error is likely. The chain uses TRBV7-6 and TRBJ2-5, with 8 bases lining up with TRBD1. The CDR3 runs 15 residues. With 1 base clipped from V and 5 bases from J, the junction kept 6 bases outside the gene matches. CDR1 and CDR2 from the germline V gene are SGHVS and FNYEAQ. CDR3 nucleotide sequence: TGTGCCAGCAGCTTAGGCCGGACAGGGATGGAGACCCAGTACTTC. This encodes CASSLGRTGMETQYF.